Sequencing of this TCR beta chain was carried out in a study of radiation and T cells in renal cell carcinoma. Study-wide background: Nephrectomy followed 15 Gy stereotactic body radiation by 4 weeks.

Time point given: blood 2 weeks post-SBRT. Described treatment: 15 Gy SBRT to primary tumor, nephrectomy 4 weeks later. Serial blood draws occurred at baseline and 2 and 4 weeks post-SBRT. There are 19 residues in the CDR3. CDR1 and CDR2 (germline): KGHSH, LQKENI. J lost 9 bases, V lost 2 bases, and 21 bases had no gene match. Notes on the study in general: From baseline, blood top tumor clonotypes peaked at 2 weeks post-radiation. Without pretreatment biopsies, baseline tumor clonotype presence was undetermined.

Here immunoSEQ multiplex PCR was the method, and the copy in TCRdb shows in-frame clones only, minus some. The table has roughly 140,000 clones, 80% to 90% seen once. About this clone itself: Its specificity is not known.

Material: blood, obtained from a patient whose treatment included radiotherapy and nephrectomy. The chain joins TRBV18 to TRBJ2-1; 8 bases are shared with TRBD1. This TCR came from a woman in her fifties or sixties with renal cell carcinoma. The CDR3 loop is CASSPTPGGGLTPQSEQFF. For the CDR3, the DNA is TGTGCCAGCTCACCAACCCCAGGGGGCGGCTTGACCCCGCAAAGTGAGCAGTTCTTC.